This TCR beta chain was profiled in a study of long-term antiretroviral therapy in people with HIV. Findings of the study overall: HIV repertoires showed narrower CDR3 length ranges than controls.

Looked up from germline, CDR1 is SGHRS and CDR2 is YFSETQ. Deletions cut 0 bases from V and 4 bases from J, with 4 bases between. CDR3 size: 12 residues. Every donor contributed at least one pre-ART and at least two post-ART PBMC samples. Version v3.0 of the immunoSEQ assay was performed at survey level. Sequencing used immunoSEQ multiplex PCR; TCRdb keeps in-frame clones, though not all of them. The sample lists about 12,000 clones, roughly four fifths seen once, with 15% to 25% in the top ten. Details on this clone: Its antigen is unidentified.

The starting material was unsorted PBMCs, obtained 0.5 years before starting antiretroviral therapy. V and J are TRBV5-1 and TRBJ1-1, with D hard to call. This TCR came from a woman in her 40s with HIV. CDR3 loop: CASSLEGTEAFF. For the CDR3, the DNA is TGCGCCAGCAGCTTGGAGGGCACTGAAGCTTTCTTT.